Listed below are T cell receptor beta chains from one sample, sequenced in a study of T cell repertoires in cytomegalovirus infection. TCRdb ran MiXCR on the reads and lists one entry per CDR3 protein. The profile shows approximately 600,000 distinct CDR3 sequences, approximately 40% of them singletons. These receptors' targets are unknown. This specimen was cultured PBMCs, taken from culture after CMV antigen stimulation. These receptors were taken from a human donor in good health (CMV status not recorded). Some clones in this sample may be carry-over from other donors' samples. Each CDR3 is given with its conserved first and last residue. A D gene is named only where the DNA matches it firmly. Clone sizes are given selectively: once, few, many, or a class where the clone is expanded.

>-|TRBV14|TRBJ2-2|-
TGTGCCAGCAGCCAAGAAAGGTTGAGCGGAGAGTACACCGGGGAGCTGTTTTTT
CASSQERLSGEYTGELFF
>-|TRBV9|TRBJ2-1|-
TGTGCCAGCAGCGTAGCTGGGCTCTACAATGAGCAGTTCTTC
CASSVAGLYNEQFF
>-|TRBV7-6|TRBJ2-5|-
TGTGCCAGCAGCTTAGGGTCCCAATCCAGCGGAGAGACCCAGTACTTC
CASSLGSQSSGETQYF
>-|TRBV19|TRBJ1-3|-
TGTGCCAGTAGTATTGGGACGTCGTTGTACACCATATATTTT
CASSIGTSLYTIYF
>-|TRBV7-2|TRBJ1-5|many
TGTGCCAGCAGCTCCACCATGGACGGGAGCAATCAGCCCCAGCATTTT
CASSSTMDGSNQPQHF
>-|TRBV10-3|TRBJ2-5|-
TGTGCCATCACCGAACGACAGCAAGAGACCCAGTACTTC
CAITERQQETQYF
>-|TRBV20-1|TRBJ2-1|-
TGCAGTGTTAAGGGCCCCTCCAACAATGAGCAGTTCTTC
CSVKGPSNNEQFF
>-|TRBV20-1|TRBJ2-5|-
TGCAGTGCTAGACTCGACAGTCAAGAGACCCAGTACTTC
CSARLDSQETQYF
>-|TRBV7-2|TRBJ2-5|many
TGTGCCAGCAGCTTAGCCATCGGGGGGCAGGGGGAGACCCAGTACTTC
CASSLAIGGQGETQYF
>-|TRBV6-1|TRBJ1-2|-
TGTGCCACCTCTAAGGCGGGGGACTATGGCTACACCTTC
CATSKAGDYGYTF
>TRBD1|TRBV27|TRBJ1-5|-
TGTGCCAGCAGGCCTACAGGGGTCAATCAGCCCCAGCATTTT
CASRPTGVNQPQHF
>TRBD1|TRBV29-1|TRBJ1-2|-
TGCAGCGTTGAAGGCACAGGGGCCCATGGCTACACCTTC
CSVEGTGAHGYTF
>TRBD2|TRBV18|TRBJ2-3|-
TGTGCCAGCTCACCGACTAGCGGGGGAGAGGCGCAGTATTTT
CASSPTSGGEAQYF
>TRBD1|TRBV7-9|TRBJ1-1|-
TGTGCCAGCGGTAGACAGGGTGACACTGAAGCTTTCTTT
CASGRQGDTEAFF
>-|TRBV7-2|TRBJ2-3|-
TGTGCCAGCAGCCTGAGAGTTCCCGGTCCGCAGTATTTT
CASSLRVPGPQYF
>-|TRBV7-9|TRBJ1-6|few
TGTGCCAGCAGCTTTTCAGGGATGGGTTCACCCCTCCACTTT
CASSFSGMGSPLHF
>TRBD2|TRBV7-8|TRBJ2-3|-
TGTGCCAGCAGACCGGGGGGTAAAGGGTCCACAGATACGCAGTATTTT
CASRPGGKGSTDTQYF
>TRBD2|TRBV6-5|TRBJ2-1|-
TGTGCCAGCAGTTACTCAACAGCGGGAGTGTCCTACAATGAGCAGTTCTTC
CASSYSTAGVSYNEQFF
>TRBD1|TRBV7-2|TRBJ1-2|-
TGTGCCAGCAGTTGGCGACAGGGGGATATTTCGGGCTACACCTTC
CASSWRQGDISGYTF
>-|TRBV5-1|TRBJ2-2|-
TGCGCCAGCAGCGCCGCCGGGACAACGAACACCGGGGAGCTGTTTTTT
CASSAAGTTNTGELFF
>TRBD1|TRBV7-2|TRBJ1-2|-
TGTGCCAGCAGCTTTGGGACAGACTCTAACTATGGCTACACCTTC
CASSFGTDSNYGYTF
>-|TRBV19|TRBJ1-4|few
TGTGCCAGGAAAAAGGACCCCGGGAAACTGTTTTTT
CARKKDPGKLFF
>-|TRBV5-4|TRBJ2-5|-
TGTGCCAGCAGCTTGAACGTCAAACAAGAGACCCAGTACTTC
CASSLNVKQETQYF
>TRBD2|TRBV4-1|TRBJ2-1|-
TGTGCCAGCAGCCACGGACTAGCGGGGAGCAATGAGCAGTTCTTC
CASSHGLAGSNEQFF
>TRBD2|TRBV7-2|TRBJ2-1|few
TGTGCCAGCAGCTTCACGGGACTAGCGGTAAATGAGCAGTTCTTC
CASSFTGLAVNEQFF
>-|TRBV7-6|TRBJ2-3|-
TGTGCCAGCGGCCCAAGGGGGGAGGGCACAGATACGCAGTATTTT
CASGPRGEGTDTQYF
>TRBD1|TRBV19|TRBJ2-7|-
TGTGCCAGTAGTACCAGGACAGGGGGCTACGAGCAGTACTTC
CASSTRTGGYEQYF
>-|TRBV6-8|TRBJ1-1|few
TGTGCCAGCAACCGAGGGGGGCTGAACACTGAAGCTTTCTTT
CASNRGGLNTEAFF
>-|TRBV29-1|TRBJ1-2|-
TGCAGCGTTGAAGATGAAGGGATCCCCCTGTGGGGCTACACCTTC
CSVEDEGIPLWGYTF
>TRBD1|TRBV6-1|TRBJ1-5|few
TGTGCCAGCAGTGAAAAGCTCCGGGACAGATATCAGCCCCAGCATTTT
CASSEKLRDRYQPQHF
>-|TRBV2|TRBJ2-1|few
TGTGCCAGCAGTGAGCGGGTGCAAATGTACAATGAGCAGTTCTTC
CASSERVQMYNEQFF
>-|TRBV7-8|TRBJ1-2|-
TGTGCCAGCAGCACCGGGACTTTGGACGGCTACACCTTC
CASSTGTLDGYTF
>-|TRBV7-9|TRBJ2-3|-
TGTGCCAGCAGCTTAGCGTACCTAGAGGGCACAGATACGCAGTATTTT
CASSLAYLEGTDTQYF
>TRBD2|TRBV7-2|TRBJ2-3|few
TGTGCCAGCAGCTCGACTAGCGGGGGGGCAGATACGCAGTATTTT
CASSSTSGGADTQYF
>-|TRBV4-1|TRBJ2-2|-
TGCGCCAGCAGGGTAGCGGTTATGTACACCGGGGAGCTGTTTTTT
CASRVAVMYTGELFF
>-|TRBV7-4|TRBJ2-7|few
TGTGCCAGCAGCCGGATTAGCGGCCCCTACGAGCAGTACTTC
CASSRISGPYEQYF
>-|TRBV7-2|TRBJ2-7|-
TGTGCCAGCAGCTTAGGCCGGGAAAACTACGAGCAGTACTTC
CASSLGRENYEQYF
>-|TRBV7-3|TRBJ1-6|-
TGTGCCAGCAGCAGAGGAGTAAATAATTCACCCCTCCACTTT
CASSRGVNNSPLHF
>-|TRBV20-1|TRBJ1-4|-
TGCAGTGCTAGCCCCGCAACTAATGAAAAACTGTTTTTT
CSASPATNEKLFF